Included here is one TCR beta chain sequence, with context. In terms of age and location, participants ranged from about 18 to 95 years and lived in approximately 24 US areas. Participants' reported clinical history set cohort assignment. Cohort 3 recovery required two negative PCRs, clearance, or symptom resolution. Germline V gives CDR1 SQVTM, CDR2 ANQGSEA. The CDR3 has 12 amino acids. The ends lost 7 bases at V and 7 bases at J; junction bases unmatched: 8. As processed by the authors: Estimates of nucleated cell counts were drawn from the amplification of reference gene primers. Clones were sequenced by immunoSEQ multiplex PCR, and TCRdb holds only the in-frame ones, with some missing. V, J and clone size are those of that table, while D and trimming were read from the DNA. The table records about 390,000 clones, around nine tenths of them present only once. These data come from a study of blood T cell repertoires in COVID-19.

The chain couples TRBV29-1 to TRBJ1-2, with 8 positions matching TRBD1. Sequenced: PBMCs or T cells enriched from blood (not recorded which). The clonotype comes from a woman aged 50 to 65 who had recovered from COVID-19. In DNA, the CDR3 is TGCAGCGGAAAGACAGGGGAGGGTGGCTACACCTTC. Its protein product is CSGKTGEGGYTF.